These 21 T cell receptor beta chains were sequenced from one sample in a study of T cell responses to AZD1222 COVID-19 vaccine. Repertoires were generated with immunoSEQ multiplex PCR, while TCRdb's copy carries only in-frame clones and drops some. Among approximately 140,000 clones listed, almost 95% were seen once. Sequencing was performed on peripheral blood, taken 28 days after the second AZD1222 dose. These receptor sequences come from an adult who received the AZD1222 COVID-19 vaccine.

This chain connects TRBV24-1 to TRBJ2-3; perhaps TRBD1 as D (5 bases). Trimming removed 5 bases from V and 4 bases from J, with 18 bases in between. Germline V lookup: CDR1 KGHDR, CDR2 SFDVKD. CDR3 size: 16 residues. CDR3 region: CATSGVGAQGADTQYF. CDR3 sequence (DNA): TGTGCCACCAGTGGAGTGGGTGCCCAAGGGGCAGATACGCAGTATTTT.

The chain combines TRBV10-3 with TRBJ2-2; TRBD1 matches 7 bases. CDR3 size: 20 residues. Trimming at V came to 3 bases and at J to 4 bases, leaving 20 bases not matched to a gene. Germline CDR1 ENHRY, CDR2 SYGVKD. The CDR3 DNA reads TGTGCCATCAGTGACATAGGGGGCGGACGGGGTATCGCCTTCACCGGGGAGCTGTTTTTT. Its protein product is CAISDIGGGRGIAFTGELFF.

This clone appeared a few times. The rearrangement uses TRBV19 and TRBJ1-1; no definite D call. Trimming removed 7 bases from V and 6 bases from J, with 9 bases in between. The CDR3 extends over 11 amino acids. Germline CDR1 LNHDA, CDR2 SQIVND (reference sequence). CDR3 DNA: TGTGCCAGTACCCAATACGCTGAAGCTTTCTTT. It codes for CASTQYAEAFF.

Turning to this clone: The germline gene is not matched at one end of the junction; a read error may be the cause. The chain is built from TRBV5-6 and TRBJ1-4; D remains unclear. From germline, CDR1 is SGHDT and CDR2 YYEEEE. The CDR3 is 8 amino acids. CDR3 amino acids: CASSIDVF. CDR3 nucleotides: TGTGCCAGCAGCATAGACGTTTTT.

The chain combines TRBV30 with TRBJ1-1; D gene uncertain. Germline values: CDR1 GTSNPN, CDR2 SVGIG (reference sequence). The CDR3 is 13 residues long. Between the trimmed V and J ends, which lost 0 bases and 1 base, there was a span of 6 bases. CDR3 in DNA: TGTGCCTGGAGTGTCACAAAGAACACTGAAGCTTTCTTT. This sequence encodes CAWSVTKNTEAFF.

J is TRBJ2-3 and V is TRBV5-5, with D possibly TRBD2 on 6 matching bases. In germline, CDR1 is SGHKS, CDR2 YYEKEE (reference sequence). The CDR3 has 17 amino acids. V was pared by 2 bases and J by 4 bases, with 20 bases between. CDR3 amino acids: CASSFMGASARSDTQYF. CDR3 bases: TGTGCCAGCAGCTTTATGGGTGCTAGCGCCAGATCAGATACGCAGTATTTT.

The V and J genes are TRBV29-1 and TRBJ1-2, with a tentative D call TRBD1 (6 bases). The CDR3 contains 13 residues. Between the trimmed V and J ends, which lost 3 bases and 3 bases, there was a span of 11 bases. The germline gives CDR1 SQVTM, CDR2 ANQGSEA. CDR3: CSVEGAEDYGYTF. The CDR3 region has the DNA TGCAGCGTTGAGGGGGCAGAGGACTATGGCTACACCTTC.

The rearrangement uses TRBV10-3 and TRBJ1-2; D gene ambiguous. Germline CDR1 is ENHRY and CDR2 is SYGVKD. With 6 bases removed from V and 1 base from J, the gap between germline ends came to 12 bases. This CDR3 spans 14 amino acids. The CDR3 here is CAISTLAGNYGYTF. CDR3 coding DNA: TGTGCCATCAGCACACTGGCCGGTAACTATGGCTACACCTTC.

The chain links TRBV27 to TRBJ2-2; D may be TRBD1 or TRBD2 (6 bases each). This CDR3 is built from 16 residues. The germline V and J ends were trimmed by 2 bases and 3 bases, with 13 bases remaining between them. Germline CDR1 reads MNHEY; CDR2 reads SMNVEV (reference sequence). The CDR3, as DNA: TGTGCCAGCAGTTTAGGAGGGACACACTACACCGGGGAGCTGTTTTTT. Translation: CASSLGGTHYTGELFF.

The chain joins TRBV27 to TRBJ2-4; 10 bases match TRBD2. V was clipped by 4 bases and J by 4 bases; unmatched bases: 10. This CDR3 spans 17 amino acids. The germline CDR1 and CDR2 sequences are MNHEY and SMNVEV (reference sequence). CDR3 amino acids: CASSSLPIAGGKNIQYF. CDR3 coding DNA: TGTGCCAGCAGTTCCCTGCCGATAGCGGGAGGAAAAAACATTCAGTACTTC.

The V call is TRBV28, the J call TRBJ1-3; D is unclear. CDR3 size: 16 residues. In germline, CDR1 is MDHEN, CDR2 SYDVKM. V was cut by 6 bases and J by 0 bases, with 15 bases left in between. In DNA, the CDR3 is TGTGCCAGCAGCTCTAACCGGGCTCCCTCTGGAAACACCATATATTTT. Its protein product is CASSSNRAPSGNTIYF.

This chain joins TRBV30 and TRBJ2-1; 8 positions agree with TRBD2. Germline CDR1 is GTSNPN and CDR2 is SVGIG (reference sequence). This CDR3 contains 14 residues. The J segment lost 7 bases and the V segment lost 4 bases, leaving 9 bases of the junction unmatched. The CDR3 DNA is TGTGCCTGGAAGGGAGCGGGAGTGTCGAATGAGCAGTTCTTC. Translating gives CAWKGAGVSNEQFF. The variable domain in full, completed from reference TRBV30 and TRBJ2-1, reads SQTIHQWPATLVQPVGSPLSLECTVEGTSNPNLYWYRQAAGRGLQLLFYSVGIGQISSEVPQNLSASRPQDRQFILSSKKLLLSDSGFYLCAWKGAGVSNEQFFGPGTRLTVL.

This CDR3 is CASTSSLAGANVLTF. CDR3 nucleotides: TGTGCCAGTACTTCTAGCCTCGCTGGGGCCAACGTCCTGACTTTC. The chain uses TRBV19 and TRBJ2-6, with D perhaps matching TRBD2 (5 bases). CDR3 length: 15 amino acids. The germline V gene encodes CDR1 LNHDA and CDR2 SQIVND (reference sequence). The V gene lost 7 bases and the J gene lost 2 bases, with 12 bases spanning the gap.

The V and J genes are TRBV27 and TRBJ1-2, with TRBD1 identical over 7 bases. The CDR3 has 14 amino acids. The trim removed 5 bases at V and 2 bases at J, leaving 5 bases unmatched. CDR1 is MNHEY, CDR2 SMNVEV, per germline (reference sequence). In DNA form, the CDR3 reads TGTGCCAGCAGTCCCGGGACAGTGAACTATGGCTACACCTTC. Its protein product is CASSPGTVNYGYTF.

This chain connects TRBV28 to TRBJ1-5, with 8 bases fitting TRBD1. The V segment lost 0 bases and the J segment 1 base; nucleotides outside the gene matches: 17. There are 21 residues in the CDR3. The germline V gene has CDR1 MDHEN and CDR2 SYDVKM. CDR3 DNA: TGTGCCAGCAGTTTATGGAGGGCTCCGGGACAGGCCCTCAGGAGCAATCAGCCCCAGCATTTT. This translates into CASSLWRAPGQALRSNQPQHF.

The chain employs TRBV10-3 and TRBJ2-3; D is possibly TRBD1 (6 bases). CDR3 size: 14 residues. V was shortened by 2 bases and J by 1 base, with 7 bases between the two germline ends. CDR1 is ENHRY and CDR2 is SYGVKD in the germline V gene. CDR3 in DNA: TGTGCCATCAGTGAGCCAGGGGGCACAGATACGCAGTATTTT. Its translation: CAISEPGGTDTQYF.

The chain joins TRBV28 to TRBJ2-1; unclear D gene. CDR3 size: 12 residues. The V gene lost 3 bases and the J gene lost 7 bases, with 7 bases spanning the gap. Germline V CDR1 and CDR2: MDHEN, SYDVKM. The CDR3 region has the DNA TGTGCCAGCAGTTTGTCGGTAAATGAGCAGTTCTTC. This sequence encodes CASSLSVNEQFF.

The gene calls are TRBV19 and TRBJ1-3; D call uncertain. CDR3 length: 15 residues. V lost 5 bases, J lost 1 base, and 12 bases lay in between. Germline V gene lookup returns CDR1 LNHDA and CDR2 SQIVND (reference sequence). CDR3 bases: TGTGCCAGTAGTGGTACAGACGATTCTGGAAACACCATATATTTT. Encoded protein: CASSGTDDSGNTIYF. Full variable domain (rest looked up from reference TRBV19 and TRBJ1-3): DGGITQSPKYLFRKEGQNVTLSCEQNLNHDAMYWYRQDPGQGLRLIYYSQIVNDFQKGDIAEGYSVSREKKESFPLTVTSAQKNPTAFYLCASSGTDDSGNTIYFGEGSWLTVV.

The chain has TRBV7-9 and TRBJ1-1; 9 nucleotides match TRBD1. Germline V gene lookup returns CDR1 SEHNR and CDR2 FQNEAQ (reference sequence). CDR3 size: 13 residues. The V segment lost 3 bases and the J segment 10 bases; nucleotides outside the gene matches: 6. Here the CDR3 DNA reads TGTGCCAGCAGCTTGGCGGACAGGGGTTTAGCTTTCTTT. This translates into CASSLADRGLAFF.

In its sample, this clone was seen once. The V call is TRBV7-2, the J call TRBJ1-1; D call uncertain. Trimming took 6 bases from V and 3 from J, leaving 14 bases between them. The CDR3 is 14 residues long. Germline values: CDR1 SGHTA, CDR2 FQGNSA. The CDR3: CASRPGPRDTEAFF. In DNA, the CDR3 is TGTGCCAGCAGGCCCGGGCCGAGGGACACTGAAGCTTTCTTT.

The rearrangement links TRBV9 to TRBJ1-1; D gene unclear. This CDR3 comprises 13 residues. V dropped 4 bases and J dropped 6 bases, with 13 bases sitting between them. CDR1 is SGDLS, CDR2 YYNGEE, per germline. CDR3 sequence reads: CASSRPEVPEAFF. The CDR3 DNA reads as TGTGCCAGCAGCCGACCCGAGGTCCCTGAAGCTTTCTTT.